Shown below are 12 T cell receptor beta chains from a single sample sequenced in a study of T cell repertoires in cytomegalovirus infection. A single record per CDR3 protein comes from TCRdb applying MiXCR to the reads. The table has 62,000 or so distinct CDR3 sequences, 20% seen once; the top ten hold roughly two thirds. The antigens these receptors bind are not known. Here the sequenced sample was CD8+ T cells from cultured PBMCs, taken from culture after CMV antigen stimulation. The receptors originated from a human donor in good health (CMV status not recorded). Some clones in this sample may be carry-over from other donors' samples.

This clonotype was counted between two and nine times. Here the CDR3 reads CASSLAPPTLYNSPLHF. The CDR3 DNA reads as TGTGCCAGCAGCTTAGCGCCTCCGACACTCTATAATTCACCCCTCCACTTT. The chain combines TRBV7-2 with TRBJ1-6; D is undetermined. V dropped 0 bases and J dropped 3 bases, with 12 bases sitting between them. The CDR3 runs to 17 residues. In germline, CDR1 is SGHTA, CDR2 FQGNSA.

This clonotype has a handful of counts. The chain carries TRBV20-1 and TRBJ2-7, with a possible D match to TRBD1 (5 bases). This CDR3 is built from 16 residues. V shed 0 bases and J shed 1 base, with 16 bases lying between them. Germline CDR1 reads DFQATT; CDR2 reads SNEGSKA (reference sequence). In DNA, the CDR3 is TGCAGTGCTAGAGAATTCGGCAAAGGGGAATCCTACGAGCAGTACTTC. This gives the protein CSAREFGKGESYEQYF.

CDR3 sequence: CASSPLTGQKGEQYF. The CDR3 bases are TGTGCCAGCAGTCCCCTGACAGGGCAAAAGGGGGAGCAGTACTTC. This sequence joins TRBV28 and TRBJ2-7, with TRBD1 matching 7 bases. Trimming took 5 bases from V and 7 from J; bases not matched to a gene: 14. This CDR3 is 15 amino acids long. CDR1 and CDR2 from the germline V gene are MDHEN and SYDVKM.

This clonotype was counted between two and nine times. The chain has TRBV6-5 and TRBJ1-5; D uncertain. This CDR3 comprises 14 residues. Trimming removed 6 bases at V and 2 bases at J, with 11 bases between. The germline V gene encodes CDR1 MNHEY and CDR2 SVGAGI. This CDR3 reads CASRQDGRNQPQHF. CDR3 in DNA: TGTGCCAGCAGGCAAGACGGGCGCAATCAGCCCCAGCATTTT.

The rearrangement links TRBV7-4 to TRBJ2-7; 9 bases are shared with TRBD1. Per the germline V gene, CDR1 is SGHVT and CDR2 is SQSDAQ. The CDR3 has 15 amino acids. Unmatched junction bases numbered 10, after V lost 5 bases and J lost 5 bases. CDR3 residues: CASSPAGTGKNEQYF. In nucleotides, the CDR3 is TGTGCCAGCAGCCCAGCCGGGACAGGGAAAAACGAGCAGTACTTC.

The genes are TRBV6-5 and TRBJ1-2; 8 nucleotides match TRBD1. The CDR3 contains 16 residues. With V trimmed by 0 bases and J by 7 bases, 10 bases remained unmatched. CDR1 and CDR2 (germline): MNHEY, SVGAGI. CDR3: CASSYSAGGASAGYTF. The CDR3 DNA sequence: TGTGCCAGCAGTTACTCGGCAGGGGGCGCGAGTGCTGGCTACACCTTC.

The V and J genes are TRBV15 and TRBJ1-6; a possible D gene is TRBD1 (6 bases). This CDR3 has 16 residues. Germline loops: CDR1 LNHNV, CDR2 YYDKDF (reference sequence). Trimming cost V 0 bases and J 10 bases, with 16 bases left between them. The CDR3 nucleotides read TGTGCCACCAGCAGAGATGGGCAGGGGTCTAGCTCACCCCTCCACTTT. Its protein product is CATSRDGQGSSSPLHF.

The sample holds a few counts of this clonotype. This rearrangement joins TRBV7-2 to TRBJ2-1, with TRBD2 matching over 9 bases. V lost 1 base and J lost 5; bases outside the gene matches: 3. The CDR3 consists of 15 residues. Per germline, CDR1 SGHTA and CDR2 FQGNSA. The chain's CDR3 is CASSLGGGAHNEQFF. The CDR3, as DNA: TGTGCCAGCAGCTTAGGCGGGGGGGCCCACAATGAGCAGTTCTTC.

This clonotype was detected only a few times. The chain carries TRBV7-2 and TRBJ2-3; either TRBD1 or TRBD2 may supply D (5 bases each). The germline gives CDR1 SGHTA, CDR2 FQGNSA. The length of the CDR3 is 16 residues. Trimming shortened V by 2 bases and J by 2 bases, and 14 bases separated the two germline ends. This CDR3 is CASSLRPGRDTDTQYF. The CDR3 bases are TGTGCCAGCAGCTTACGGCCGGGACGGGACACAGATACGCAGTATTTT. The variable domain in full, completed from reference TRBV7-2 and TRBJ2-3, reads GAGVSQSPSNKVTEKGKDVELRCDPISGHTALYWYRQSLGQGLEFLIYFQGNSAPDKSGLPSDRFSAERTGGSVSTLTIQRTQQEDSAVYLCASSLRPGRDTDTQYFGPGTRLTVL.

The genes are TRBV6-2 or TRBV6-3 and TRBJ1-5; D ambiguous. Germline V gives CDR1 MNHEY, CDR2 SVGEGT. V was trimmed by 0 bases and J by 4 bases, leaving 7 bases between them. The CDR3 has 14 residues. CDR3 sequence reads: CASSYSRQNQPQHF. The CDR3 nucleotides are TGTGCCAGCAGTTACTCTAGGCAGAATCAGCCCCAGCATTTT.

The genes are TRBV13 and TRBJ2-3, with 9 bases aligning to TRBD2. Germline V lookup: CDR1 PRHDT, CDR2 FYEKMQ (reference sequence). The trim removed 0 bases at V and 3 bases at J, leaving 4 bases unmatched. CDR3 length: 16 residues. CDR3 amino acids: CASSLGRGGRTDTQYF. The CDR3 bases are TGTGCCAGCAGCTTAGGGCGGGGGGGTAGGACAGATACGCAGTATTTT. Looking up the rest from reference TRBV13 and TRBJ2-3 gives the full variable domain: AAGVIQSPRHLIKEKRETATLKCYPIPRHDTVYWYQQGPGQDPQFLISFYEKMQSDKGSIPDRFSAQQFSDYHSELNMSSLELGDSALYFCASSLGRGGRTDTQYFGPGTRLTVL.

This rearrangement joins TRBV6-1 to TRBJ2-5, with 11 bases matching TRBD2. In germline, CDR1 is MNHNS, CDR2 SASEGT. The J segment lost 5 bases and the V segment lost 6 bases, leaving 14 bases of the junction unmatched. The CDR3 has 17 residues. CDR3 nucleotides: TGTGCCAGCAGCCCAGGGTCTAGCGGGGGGAGGGGGGAGACCCAGTACTTC. Translation: CASSPGSSGGRGETQYF.